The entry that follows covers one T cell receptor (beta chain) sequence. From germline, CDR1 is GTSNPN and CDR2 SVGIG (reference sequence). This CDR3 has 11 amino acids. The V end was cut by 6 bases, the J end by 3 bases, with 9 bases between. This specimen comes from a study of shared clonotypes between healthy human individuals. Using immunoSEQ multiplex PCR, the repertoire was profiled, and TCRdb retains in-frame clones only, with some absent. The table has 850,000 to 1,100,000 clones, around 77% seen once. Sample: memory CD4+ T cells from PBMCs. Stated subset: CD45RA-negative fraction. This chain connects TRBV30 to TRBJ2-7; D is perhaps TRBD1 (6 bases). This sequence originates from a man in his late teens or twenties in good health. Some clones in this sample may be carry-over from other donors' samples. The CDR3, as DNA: TGTGCCTGCTACAGGGACTACGAGCAGTACTTC. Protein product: CACYRDYEQYF. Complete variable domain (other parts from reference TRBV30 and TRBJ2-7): SQTIHQWPATLVQPVGSPLSLECTVEGTSNPNLYWYRQAAGRGLQLLFYSVGIGQISSEVPQNLSASRPQDRQFILSSKKLLLSDSGFYLCACYRDYEQYFGPGTRLTVT.